These T cell receptor beta chains were read from a single sample in a study of blood T cells in healthy people across ages. TCRdb redid the calling of the 5' RACE reads with MiXCR, one entry per CDR3 protein. Of approximately 850,000 distinct CDR3 sequences listed, under 55% were seen once; the top ten hold about a fifth. Sequencing was performed on blood. The receptor source for this set is a man between 60 and 75 years old in good health. The CDR3 runs from the conserved cysteine through the conserved F or W. A D gene is named only where the DNA matches it firmly. Clone size, where shown, is once, few, many, or a class for clones that have expanded.

d_gene	v_gene	abundance	j_gene	CDR3nt	CDR3aa
TRBD1	TRBV7-8	.	TRBJ1-2	TGTGCCAGCAGCCGGACAGGGGAGGTTCTCTATGGCTACACCTTC	CASSRTGEVLYGYTF
.	TRBV6-2/TRBV6-3	.	TRBJ1-2	TGTGCCAGCAGTTCAGCATCAGGAGGCTATGGCTACACCTTC	CASSSASGGYGYTF
.	TRBV6-6	once	TRBJ2-7	TGTGCCAGCAGTTCTAACGGTGGAGGTTACGAGCAGTACTTC	CASSSNGGGYEQYF
.	TRBV4-1	.	TRBJ1-4	TGCGCCAGCAGTCTAGTGTCAACTAATGAAAAACTGTTTTTT	CASSLVSTNEKLFF
TRBD1	TRBV6-1	.	TRBJ2-2	TGTGCCAGCAGTGTTTTCGGACAGGGAAACGGGGAGCTGTTTTTT	CASSVFGQGNGELFF
TRBD1	TRBV29-1	.	TRBJ1-2	TGCAGCGTCCAGGGGGCCCCTAACTATGGCTACACCTTC	CSVQGAPNYGYTF
.	TRBV18	.	TRBJ2-5	TGTGCCAGCTCACAAGAGACGGAGACCCAGTACTTC	CASSQETETQYF
TRBD1	TRBV7-2	.	TRBJ2-4	TGTGCCAGCAGCTACGACAGGGGGAACATTCAGTACTTC	CASSYDRGNIQYF
.	TRBV12-3/TRBV12-4	.	TRBJ2-2	TGTGCCAGCAGTGCTGGCTCGGGACGGGTGAACACCGGGGAGCTGTTTTTT	CASSAGSGRVNTGELFF
TRBD1	TRBV7-9	many	TRBJ2-5	TGTGCCAGCAGCCTCAACAGGGGCCAAGAGACCCAGTACTTC	CASSLNRGQETQYF
.	TRBV4-3	.	TRBJ2-1	TGCGCCAGCAGCGTGAGTAGCTGGGCTGAGCAGTTCTTC	CASSVSSWAEQFF
TRBD1	TRBV6-6	.	TRBJ1-5	TGTGTCAGCAGTCAAGACAGGGGGCATCAGCCCCAGCATTTT	CVSSQDRGHQPQHF
TRBD2	TRBV7-9	.	TRBJ2-2	TGTGCCAGCAGCCCCTCGGGGGGATACACCGGGGAGCTGTTTTTT	CASSPSGGYTGELFF
TRBD2	TRBV27	.	TRBJ2-4	TGTGCCAGCAGTCCCGGGACCGCGGGGGGTGAGCAGTACTTC	CASSPGTAGGEQYF
.	TRBV9	few	TRBJ2-1	TGTGCCAGCAGCCCTTTAGGCACACGCAATGAGCAGTTCTTC	CASSPLGTRNEQFF
TRBD2	TRBV6-2/TRBV6-3	.	TRBJ2-7	TGTGCCAGCGGTAGCGGGGGGCCAAGGGGTGACGAGCAGTACTTC	CASGSGGPRGDEQYF
TRBD1	TRBV30	few	TRBJ2-5	TGTGCCTGGAGTGGACAGGGGACCCAGTACTTC	CAWSGQGTQYF
TRBD1	TRBV30	.	TRBJ1-5	TGTGCCTGGAGGGACAGGGTTGGCGGGCCCCAGCATTTT	CAWRDRVGGPQHF
TRBD1	TRBV27	.	TRBJ2-1	TGTGCCAGCAGCTTACAGGGGCACAATGAGCAGTTCTTC	CASSLQGHNEQFF
.	TRBV10-2	.	TRBJ2-7	TGCGCCAGCAGGAGGGCAGGAGCCGTCTACGAGCAGTACTTC	CASRRAGAVYEQYF
.	TRBV4-1	.	TRBJ1-1	TGCGCCAGCAGCACCAGGGGCACGAACACTGAAGCTTTCTTT	CASSTRGTNTEAFF
.	TRBV2	.	TRBJ2-1	TGTGCCAGCAGTTCCCTAGCGAGTTACAATGAGCAGTTCTTC	CASSSLASYNEQFF
TRBD1	TRBV6-6	.	TRBJ1-5	TGTGCCAGCAGTTACCGTGGACAGGGCAATCAGCCCCAGCATTTT	CASSYRGQGNQPQHF
.	TRBV3-1	few	TRBJ2-1	TGTGCCAGCAGCCAAGATCTTGCTGTACTCAATGAGCAGTTCTTC	CASSQDLAVLNEQFF
.	TRBV4-3	.	TRBJ2-1	TGCGCCAGCAGCCAAGAAGGCAGGTACTACAATGAGCAGTTCTTC	CASSQEGRYYNEQFF
TRBD1	TRBV7-9	few	TRBJ2-5	TGTGCCAGCAGCTCTCTTCCCGGGACAGGGGGTGAAGAGACCCAGTACTTC	CASSSLPGTGGEETQYF
.	TRBV12-3/TRBV12-4	.	TRBJ2-3	TGTGCCAGCAGCCAATCCCGGGGTTCAGATACGCAGTATTTT	CASSQSRGSDTQYF
TRBD2	TRBV5-5	few	TRBJ2-5	TGTGCCAGCAGACTTACTAGCGGGGGGATCCAAGAGACCCAGTACTTC	CASRLTSGGIQETQYF
TRBD2	TRBV6-2/TRBV6-3	.	TRBJ2-5	TGTGCCAGCAGTCGGGACTACGAGACCCAGTACTTC	CASSRDYETQYF
.	TRBV20-1	.	TRBJ2-1	TGCAGTGCTAGCAGTGGACTTGATTACAATGAGCAGTTCTTC	CSASSGLDYNEQFF
TRBD2	TRBV6-6	many	TRBJ2-7	TGTGCCAGCAGAGACGCTAGCGGGCAAGCCTACGAGCAGTACTTC	CASRDASGQAYEQYF
TRBD1	TRBV5-1	once	TRBJ2-7	TGCGCCAGCAGCCCGGGACAGGGATCTCACGAGCAGTACTTC	CASSPGQGSHEQYF
.	TRBV7-2	.	TRBJ2-1	TGTGCCAGCAGCTACAACCCAGGGAGTGAGCAGTTCTTC	CASSYNPGSEQFF
.	TRBV5-1	.	TRBJ1-2	TGCGCCAGCAGCTTGGCGGCAGGGGACGGGGCTTATGGCTACACCTTC	CASSLAAGDGAYGYTF